The 22 T cell receptor beta chains below were found in one sample sequenced in a study of T cell repertoires in cytomegalovirus infection. TCRdb reanalysed the reads using MiXCR and keeps one entry per CDR3 protein. The sample gives a few hundred thousand distinct CDR3 sequences, more than 9% of which show up once; 3.5% to 4.5% is in the top ten. Sequencing was performed on PBMCs. The receptor set was obtained from a human donor in good health (CMV status not recorded). Some clones in this sample may be carry-over from other donors' samples.

This clonotype has a count of ten or more. The chain has TRBV10-2 and TRBJ2-5; 7 positions match TRBD2. The germline V gene encodes CDR1 WSHSY and CDR2 SAAADI. CDR3 length: 15 amino acids. V dropped 3 bases and J dropped 2; count of bases not matched to a gene: 6. The CDR3: CASSDSGRDQETQYF. CDR3 bases: TGCGCCAGCAGTGATTCAGGGAGGGATCAAGAGACCCAGTACTTC.

This clonotype was seen ten or more times. The V gene is TRBV7-2, the J gene TRBJ2-7; unclear D gene. The CDR3 has 13 residues. Germline CDR1 and CDR2: SGHTA and FQGNSA. V was trimmed by 2 bases and J by 1 base, leaving 6 bases between them. Written as DNA, the CDR3 is TGTGCCAGCAGCTTAAGGTGGTCCTACGAGCAGTACTTC. Its protein is CASSLRWSYEQYF.

This clonotype was counted a few times. J is TRBJ1-5 and V is TRBV6-6; D remains unclear. V was pared by 0 bases and J by 7 bases, with 4 bases between. The V gene's germline CDR1 is MNHNY and CDR2 SVGAGI (reference sequence). The CDR3 extends over 12 amino acids. The chain's CDR3 is CASSYSVQPQHF. DNA of the CDR3: TGTGCCAGCAGTTACTCTGTCCAGCCCCAGCATTTT.

The chain uses TRBV20-1 and TRBJ2-3; 8 bases map to TRBD2. Germline trimming cut 7 bases from V and 4 bases from J; bases unmatched to any gene: 13. From germline, CDR1 is DFQATT and CDR2 SNEGSKA (reference sequence). The CDR3 consists of 15 residues. The CDR3, as DNA: TGCAGTGGGGGGGCATTCGGGGGGGGCGCAGATACGCAGTATTTT. Translation: CSGGAFGGGADTQYF.

This clonotype was detected only a few times. This sequence joins TRBV20-1 and TRBJ2-3; no clear D gene. Trimming cost V 5 bases and J 1 base, with 16 bases left between them. Per the germline V gene, CDR1 is DFQATT and CDR2 is SNEGSKA (reference sequence). CDR3 length: 15 residues. DNA for the CDR3: TGCAGTGCTCCCCCCTTCACGAAGGGCACAGATACGCAGTATTTT. It is translated as CSAPPFTKGTDTQYF.

As DNA, the CDR3 is TGTGCCATCAGTGAGCGGGGGGGCCGTGAGACCCAGTACTTC. It specifies CAISERGGRETQYF. The rearrangement joins TRBV10-3 to TRBJ2-5; 8 bases line up with TRBD2. V lost 2 bases, J lost 5 bases, and 4 bases stayed unmatched. The CDR3 has 14 amino acids. Germline CDR1 reads ENHRY; CDR2 reads SYGVKD.

In its sample, this clonotype was seen many times. The chain has TRBV7-6 and TRBJ1-2, with D uncertain. Germline lookup yields CDR1 SGHVS and CDR2 FNYEAQ. The CDR3 covers 14 residues. The V and J ends lost 1 base and 6 bases respectively, with 12 bases between them. This chain's CDR3 is CASSLVGGEHGYTF. The CDR3 coding sequence is TGTGCCAGCAGCTTAGTGGGTGGAGAGCATGGCTACACCTTC.

The rearrangement uses TRBV7-9 and TRBJ2-7; D may correspond to TRBD1 or TRBD2 (5 bases each). The V and J ends lost 3 bases and 3 bases respectively, with 9 bases between them. This CDR3 has 13 residues. Germline V gene lookup returns CDR1 SEHNR and CDR2 FQNEAQ (reference sequence). The CDR3 DNA is TGTGCCAGCAGCTTTGGGGACGGCTACGAGCAGTACTTC. Residues: CASSFGDGYEQYF.

The gene calls are TRBV7-2 and TRBJ1-3; unclear D gene. In germline, CDR1 is SGHTA, CDR2 FQGNSA. The CDR3 runs to 12 residues. Trimming took off 1 base at V and 11 bases at J, with 9 bases between the two ends. The CDR3 sequence: CASSLGVVPIYF. DNA of the CDR3: TGTGCCAGCAGCTTAGGGGTTGTCCCCATATATTTT.

The V gene is TRBV30, the J gene TRBJ2-5; possible D gene TRBD2, 6 bases. Germline-derived CDR1 and CDR2 are GTSNPN and SVGIG (reference sequence). Between the trimmed V and J ends, which lost 0 bases and 6 bases, there was a span of 11 bases. The CDR3 is 13 residues long. The CDR3 loop reads CAWSVGSVQTQYF. The CDR3 nucleotides read TGTGCCTGGAGTGTCGGGAGTGTGCAGACCCAGTACTTC.

This clonotype appeared many times. CDR3 residues: CASSLATGSFYEQYF. The CDR3 DNA follows: TGTGCCAGCAGCTTAGCCACCGGTAGCTTCTACGAGCAGTACTTC. V usage is TRBV7-8 and J usage is TRBJ2-7; no definite D call. CDR3 size: 15 residues. V lost 0 bases to trimming and J lost 3 bases, with 12 bases between them. Germline V gene sequence: CDR1 SGHVS, CDR2 FQNEAQ.

V and J are TRBV6-1 and TRBJ1-1, with TRBD1 identical over 7 bases. The trim removed 6 bases at V and 5 bases at J, leaving 9 bases unmatched. Germline CDR1 MNHNS, CDR2 SASEGT. The CDR3 runs 14 residues. CDR3 DNA: TGTGCCAGCAGCCCAGGGGGGCGAGGGACTGAAGCTTTCTTT. Its translation is CASSPGGRGTEAFF.

The chain employs TRBV18 and TRBJ1-2, with no clear D. The CDR3 covers 14 residues. Germline V gives CDR1 KGHSH, CDR2 LQKENI. Trimming removed 3 bases at V and 6 bases at J, with 14 bases between. The CDR3 here is CASSPPSRVHGYTF. The CDR3 bases are TGTGCCAGCTCACCGCCTAGCCGGGTCCATGGCTACACCTTC.

V gene TRBV6-5 combines with J gene TRBJ2-2; 8 positions match TRBD1. J gave up 6 bases and V 2 bases, and 20 bases lay outside the gene matches. This CDR3 has 20 residues. CDR1 MNHEY and CDR2 SVGAGI come from the germline V gene. Here the CDR3 DNA reads TGTGCCAGCAGTTACCGTGGAACAGGGGGGCCTAAGAGGGGTCCCGGGGAGCTGTTTTTT. Protein: CASSYRGTGGPKRGPGELFF.

In its sample, this clonotype was seen many times. V and J are TRBV10-3 and TRBJ2-3; D may be TRBD2 (6 bases). Germline V lookup: CDR1 ENHRY, CDR2 SYGVKD. The CDR3 contains 16 residues. V was shortened by 0 bases and J by 1 base, with 11 bases between the two germline ends. CDR3 sequence reads: CAISESRGRGTDTQYF. As DNA, the CDR3 is TGTGCCATCAGTGAGTCGCGGGGTCGCGGCACAGATACGCAGTATTTT.

In this sample, this clonotype turned up a few times. This chain's CDR3 is CASRPQGFNEQYF. The CDR3 region has the DNA TGTGCCAGCAGACCACAGGGGTTCAACGAGCAGTACTTC. This chain links TRBV12-3 or TRBV12-4 with TRBJ2-7; TRBD1 matches 7 bases. The V and J ends lost 6 bases and 5 bases, in that order; junction bases with no gene match: 7. The CDR3 contains 13 residues.

Note on this clonotype: A read error may be the cause here, since a much bigger clone is one base away. The chain combines TRBV2 with TRBJ2-2, with D possibly matching TRBD2 (6 bases). The germline V and J ends were trimmed by 8 bases and 4 bases, with 17 bases remaining between them. The CDR3 contains 15 residues. The V gene's germline CDR1 is SNHLY and CDR2 FYNNEI. The DNA for the CDR3 is TGTGCCAGCTGTGGTAGGGAGGTTTTCACCGGGGAGCTGTTTTTT. This sequence encodes CASCGREVFTGELFF.

J is TRBJ1-6 and V is TRBV30, with D hard to call. Between the trimmed V and J ends, which lost 2 bases and 7 bases, there was a span of 6 bases. The CDR3 totals 12 residues. Germline V CDR1 and CDR2: GTSNPN, SVGIG (reference sequence). CDR3: CAWSPSNSPLHF. The CDR3 DNA reads TGTGCCTGGAGTCCAAGCAATTCACCCCTCCACTTT.

This clonotype was found a few times. The chain carries TRBV2 and TRBJ2-2, with TRBD1 identical over 11 bases. V trimming: 10 bases; J trimming: 5 bases; junction bases outside the gene matches: 6. The CDR3 runs to 14 residues. Germline CDR1 and CDR2: SNHLY and FYNNEI. The CDR3: CATRTGGRTGELFF. The CDR3 DNA sequence: TGTGCCACCAGGACAGGGGGCCGAACCGGGGAGCTGTTTTTT.

V usage is TRBV20-1 and J usage is TRBJ1-1; tentative D call: TRBD1 (6 bases). CDR3 length: 13 residues. Looked up from germline, CDR1 is DFQATT and CDR2 is SNEGSKA (reference sequence). Trimming left V 6 bases short and J 11 bases short, with 22 bases between. Here the CDR3 DNA reads TGCAGTGCCAAACAATCCGGGGGGCGGGAGGCTTTCTTT. Translated: CSAKQSGGREAFF.

The chain employs TRBV29-1 and TRBJ1-1; 8 positions match TRBD1. The CDR3 contains 13 residues. With 8 bases clipped from V and 0 bases from J, the junction kept 5 bases outside the gene matches. The germline V gene has CDR1 SQVTM and CDR2 ANQGSEA. The CDR3 coding sequence is TGCAGCACCTGGACAGGGTTGAACACTGAAGCTTTCTTT. It yields the protein CSTWTGLNTEAFF.

V is TRBV7-8 and J is TRBJ1-6; 10 bases agree with TRBD1. The CDR3 totals 17 residues. V shed 3 bases and J 3 bases; nucleotides not matched to a gene: 5. Looked up from germline, CDR1 is SGHVS and CDR2 is FQNEAQ. The CDR3 DNA sequence: TGTGCCAGCAGCTTGGGGTGGGACAGGGGCTATAATTCACCCCTCCACTTT. Amino acids: CASSLGWDRGYNSPLHF.